The clone carrying this T cell receptor (beta chain) was observed many times. The antigen remains undetermined. The length of the CDR3 is 15 residues. Germline V gene data show CDR1 as SGHTA and CDR2 as FQGNSA. Trimming at V came to 3 bases and at J to 3 bases, leaving 4 bases not matched to a gene. The entry originates in a study of response to subunit inactivated influenza vaccine. A single record per CDR3 protein comes from TCRdb applying MiXCR to the RT-PCR reads. The sample holds 150,000 or so distinct CDR3 sequences, roughly a tenth seen once. Findings and caveats of the study: A suggestion made by the authors is that each seasonal influenza vaccination recruits few new T cells.

This clonotype was sampled from a man aged 50 to 69 who received an inactivated influenza vaccine. The sequenced sample was CD8+ T cells sorted from PBMCs, obtained about 24 months after vaccination. The V and J genes are TRBV7-2 and TRBJ2-2, with TRBD1 matching 7 bases. Written as DNA, the CDR3 is TGTGCCAGCAGCTTTAGGGGGCTTGACACCGGGGAGCTGTTTTTT. Protein sequence: CASSFRGLDTGELFF.